The source of this TCR beta chain is a study of technical replicates of blood from a few donors. TCRdb's copy holds only in-frame clones and misses some; the assay was immunoSEQ multiplex PCR. This sample carries 55,000 to 75,000 clones, 80% to 95% of them seen once, and the ten largest clones take around 4.2%. Per the germline V gene, CDR1 is SGHNT and CDR2 is YYREEE (reference sequence). The CDR3 is 16 residues long. V lost 4 bases and J lost 0; bases outside the gene matches: 6. This clone is a singleton in its sample. The specimen sequenced was PBMCs. The gene calls are TRBV5-4 and TRBJ2-2, with TRBD1 matching over 7 bases. The sequence came from a human donor in good health. Some clones in this sample may be carry-over from other donors' samples. The CDR3 sequence is CASSVNRGSNTGELFF. The CDR3 DNA reads as TGTGCCAGCAGCGTCAACAGGGGATCGAACACCGGGGAGCTGTTTTTT.